This entry lists 20 T cell receptor beta chains sequenced from one sample in a study of beta chain features in type 1 diabetes. Sequencing targeted expressed TCRB transcripts, as all isolated RNA had been reverse transcribed. Produced via immunoSEQ multiplex PCR; TCRdb's table is partial and in-frame only. Among approximately 110,000 clones, approximately 37% were seen once, and the ten largest hold less than 0.08%. The sequenced sample consisted of stem cell memory CD4+ T cells from blood. The source of these receptors is a young woman in good health.

In its sample, this clone was seen a few times. The chain recombines TRBV4-1 with TRBJ2-1; 11 bases match TRBD2. Germline V lookup: CDR1 MGHRA, CDR2 YSYEKL. J gave up 5 bases and V 4 bases, and 4 bases lay outside the gene matches. The CDR3 length is 15 residues. The CDR3 DNA follows: TGCGCCAGCAGCCCAGGGACTAGCGGAGACAATGAGCAGTTCTTC. It encodes CASSPGTSGDNEQFF.

This sequence joins TRBV7-9 and TRBJ1-1; D might be TRBD1 (6 bases). Germline loops: CDR1 SEHNR, CDR2 FQNEAQ (reference sequence). Trimming left V 11 bases short and J 0 bases short, with 22 bases between. CDR3 length: 16 residues. The CDR3: CAGGARAASLNTEAFF. In nucleotides, the CDR3 is TGTGCCGGGGGGGCCAGGGCGGCAAGTTTGAACACTGAAGCTTTCTTT. The full variable domain, in which reference TRBV7-9 and TRBJ1-1 provide the parts outside the CDR3, is DTGVSQNPRHKITKRGQNVTFRCDPISEHNRLYWYRQTLGQGPEFLTYFQNEAQLEKSRLLSDRFSAERPKGSFSTLEIQRTEQGDSAMYLCAGGARAASLNTEAFFGQGTRLTVV.

The J gene is TRBJ2-1, the V gene TRBV28; 11 bases are a match to TRBD2. Germline V lookup: CDR1 MDHEN, CDR2 SYDVKM. Losses at the gene ends were 6 bases for V and 4 bases for J; bases not matched to a gene: 8. This CDR3 has 16 residues. In DNA, the CDR3 is TGTGCCAGCAGGTACATCGGGACTAGCGGATACAATGAGCAGTTCTTC. Its protein is CASRYIGTSGYNEQFF.

The chain recombines TRBV12-5 with TRBJ2-1; 8 bases match TRBD2. The CDR3 loop spans 15 amino acids. V lost 2 bases, J lost 4 bases, and 4 bases stayed unmatched. Germline V gene lookup returns CDR1 LGHNT and CDR2 FRNRAP. The CDR3 DNA is TGTGCTAGTGGTTTGTATGGCGGGGGGTACAATGAGCAGTTCTTC. Encoded protein: CASGLYGGGYNEQFF.

This clone was seen a few times. In DNA form, the CDR3 reads TGTGCCAGCAGCTTCTTGGCAGACAGCTCTGGGGCCAACGTCCTGACTTTC. This gives the protein CASSFLADSSGANVLTF. V and J are TRBV7-2 and TRBJ2-6; tentative D call: TRBD1 (5 bases). The germline V gene encodes CDR1 SGHTA and CDR2 FQGNSA. Trimming cost V 3 bases and J 0 bases, with 12 bases left between them. The CDR3 contains 17 residues.

The chain recombines TRBV10-3 with TRBJ2-7, with 10 bases that match TRBD1. Germline V gives CDR1 ENHRY, CDR2 SYGVKD. After removal of 5 bases from V and 3 bases from J, the junction contained 4 bases not matched to a gene. The CDR3 runs to 14 residues. Written as DNA, the CDR3 is TGTGCCATCAGTATTCGGACAGGGGGCTACGAGCAGTACTTC. Protein product: CAISIRTGGYEQYF.

The chain links TRBV5-1 to TRBJ1-1; D gene unclear. In germline, CDR1 is SGHRS, CDR2 YFSETQ. V lost 2 bases, J lost 6 bases, and 17 bases lay in between. The CDR3 extends over 15 amino acids. The CDR3 sequence: CASSFEKDLRAEAFF. The CDR3 DNA reads as TGCGCCAGCAGCTTCGAGAAGGACCTGAGGGCTGAAGCTTTCTTT.

The chain couples TRBV7-2 to TRBJ2-7, with 7 positions matching TRBD2. This CDR3 contains 15 residues. J gave up 3 bases and V 5 bases, and 10 bases lay outside the gene matches. Germline loops: CDR1 SGHTA, CDR2 FQGNSA. Here the CDR3 DNA reads TGTGCCAGCAGCCCCATGAGGCTAGCGGTCTACGAGCAGTACTTC. Translation gives CASSPMRLAVYEQYF.

This chain uses TRBV5-4 with TRBJ2-1; D is undetermined. The CDR3 contains 18 residues. The V end was cut by 1 base, the J end by 2 bases, with 19 bases between. CDR1 and CDR2 from the germline V gene are SGHNT and YYREEE (reference sequence). CDR3 DNA: TGTGCCAGCAGCTTGTCCATTTTGACGGTGGGCGCCTACAATGAGCAGTTCTTC. It encodes CASSLSILTVGAYNEQFF.

Comments on this clone: The sample carries other DNA sequences with the same CDR3. V is TRBV6-5 and J is TRBJ2-7; 13 bases fit TRBD2. This CDR3 contains 14 residues. Unmatched junction bases numbered 0, after V lost 5 bases and J lost 2 bases. Looked up from germline, CDR1 is MNHEY and CDR2 is SVGAGI. The CDR3 nucleotides read TGTGCCAGCAGTACTAGCGGGAGGGCCTACGAGCAGTACTTC. Its protein is CASSTSGRAYEQYF.

The chain has TRBV7-8 and TRBJ2-7; TRBD1 matches 9 bases. Germline values: CDR1 SGHVS, CDR2 FQNEAQ. This CDR3 is 14 amino acids long. V was pared by 5 bases and J by 5 bases, with 7 bases of the junction left unmatched. The DNA for the CDR3 is TGTGCCAGCAGCAAGTGGGACAGGGACCACGAGCAGTACTTC. This gives the protein CASSKWDRDHEQYF.

The V call is TRBV7-2, the J call TRBJ2-7; 9 bases align to TRBD2. The germline CDR1 and CDR2 sequences are SGHTA and FQGNSA. Trimming took 1 base from V and 4 from J; bases not matched to a gene: 8. The CDR3 is made up of 16 amino acids. The CDR3 bases are TGTGCCAGCAGCTTAGGCTCTCCAGCGGGAGGTTACGAGCAGTACTTC. Translation: CASSLGSPAGGYEQYF.

CDR3 protein: CASSLITANYGYTF. In DNA, the CDR3 is TGTGCCAGCAGCTTGATAACAGCTAACTATGGCTACACCTTC. This chain joins TRBV5-4 and TRBJ1-2; D remains ambiguous. The CDR3 runs to 14 residues. Per germline, CDR1 SGHNT and CDR2 YYREEE (reference sequence). The V gene lost 1 base and the J gene lost 0 bases, with 7 bases spanning the gap.

V usage is TRBV4-1 and J usage is TRBJ1-5; TRBD1 matches 7 bases. From germline, CDR1 is MGHRA and CDR2 YSYEKL. The junction had 8 bases not matched to a gene; V was cut back by 0 bases and J by 12 bases. The CDR3 is 14 residues long. This CDR3 is CASSQDRVRGVQHF. In DNA, the CDR3 is TGCGCCAGCAGCCAAGATCGAGTCAGGGGGGTCCAGCATTTT.

V gene TRBV18 combines with J gene TRBJ1-1; D unresolved. This CDR3 comprises 14 residues. The V gene's germline CDR1 is KGHSH and CDR2 LQKENI. V was pared by 2 bases and J by 1 base, with 8 bases between. CDR3 in amino acids: CASSPFTENTEAFF. DNA for the CDR3: TGTGCCAGCTCACCATTCACAGAGAACACTGAAGCTTTCTTT.

The J gene is TRBJ1-2, the V gene TRBV11-1; D gene unclear. The CDR3 spans 14 residues. Trimming took off 5 bases at V and 7 bases at J, with 17 bases between the two ends. CDR1 is SGHAT and CDR2 is FQDESV in the germline V gene (reference sequence). The CDR3 reads CASSLGRTGPGYTF. The DNA of the CDR3 is TGTGCCAGCAGCCTCGGGAGGACGGGCCCTGGCTACACCTTC.

This clone appeared a few times. The chain employs TRBV14 and TRBJ1-1; D not resolved. V lost 5 bases and J lost 2, with 9 bases in between. The CDR3 has 13 amino acids. Looked up from germline, CDR1 is SGHDN and CDR2 is FVKESK. CDR3 protein: CASSYVFNTEAFF. The CDR3 nucleotides read TGTGCCAGCAGCTATGTCTTCAACACTGAAGCTTTCTTT.

The chain has TRBV11-2 and TRBJ1-5, with D unresolved. V was trimmed by 5 bases and J by 4 bases, leaving 9 bases between them. This CDR3 is 13 amino acids long. The germline V gene encodes CDR1 SGHAT and CDR2 FQNNGV. CDR3 DNA sequence: TGTGCCAGCAGCCCCCAGAGGAATCAGCCCCAGCATTTT. It yields the protein CASSPQRNQPQHF. Full variable domain (remainder filled in from reference TRBV11-2 and TRBJ1-5): EAGVAQSPRYKIIEKRQSVAFWCNPISGHATLYWYQQILGQGPKLLIQFQNNGVVDDSQLPKDRFSAERLKGVDSTLKIQPAKLEDSAVYLCASSPQRNQPQHFGDGTRLSIL.

The gene calls are TRBV27 and TRBJ1-2, with a possible D match to TRBD1 (5 bases). Germline CDR1 MNHEY, CDR2 SMNVEV (reference sequence). The V gene lost 8 bases and the J gene lost 6 bases, with 19 bases spanning the gap. The CDR3 is 14 residues long. Here the CDR3 reads CASSRRGVFDGYTF. The DNA for the CDR3 is TGTGCCAGCTCGAGACGGGGGGTATTCGATGGCTACACCTTC.

In its sample, this clone was seen once. The chain carries TRBV30 and TRBJ1-2; D uncertain. Germline assignment: CDR1 GTSNPN and CDR2 SVGIG (reference sequence). V lost 8 bases and J lost 0, with 22 bases in between. This CDR3 spans 16 amino acids. The CDR3 bases are TGTGCCGGCGATTGGAGGGTGGGCAGCTCTAACTATGGCTACACCTTC. Protein sequence: CAGDWRVGSSNYGYTF.